This TCR beta chain was identified during a study of cytomegalovirus exposure and HLA in healthy donors. Study-wide background: Falling in the Caucasian-associated ancestry cluster were about 83% of approximately 410 genotyped donors. Study-level results: Researchers reportedly found TCR beta sequences accurately predicted most subjects' HLA-A and HLA-B alleles. The study flagged around 160 TCR beta chains as cytomegalovirus-associated.

Vbeta (60) and Jbeta (13) primers were used in the PCR. Profiled with immunoSEQ multiplex PCR; TCRdb holds only in-frame clones, not every one. The table lists 110,000 or so clones, about an eighth of them singletons. The CDR3 is 16 amino acids. J was trimmed by 3 bases and V by 0 bases; bases with no gene match: 6. The germline V gene has CDR1 SGHDN and CDR2 FVKESK. A few counts support this clone. What it binds is not known. The source of this sequence is a man aged 35-49 years in good health and CMV-seropositive. Specimen: PBMCs. V usage is TRBV14 and J usage is TRBJ1-2; 8 positions agree with TRBD1. The CDR3 nucleotides read TGTGCCAGCAGCCAAGATCAGGACAGGGTGTACTATGGCTACACCTTC. It is translated as CASSQDQDRVYYGYTF.